This T cell receptor (beta chain) was identified during a study of blood T cell repertoires in COVID-19. Study summary: The origin of the acute and convalescent COVID-19 samples was the United States, Italy and Spain. The analysed material was cDNA or gDNA that came from T cells, B-cell-depleted T cells, or PBMCs.

Study processing details: Reference gene primer amplification yielded estimated nucleated cell counts. Measured with immunoSEQ multiplex PCR; TCRdb has only the in-frame clones, and not every one. The V and J calls and clone size were taken over from that table, and D and trimming were inferred from the DNA. The table shows roughly 100,000 clones, with roughly 88% occurring only once. CDR1 SGHRS and CDR2 YFSETQ come from the germline V gene. The CDR3 consists of 14 residues. After removal of 4 bases from V and 2 bases from J, the junction contained 3 bases not matched to a gene. The chain recombines TRBV5-1 with TRBJ2-7; 10 nucleotides match TRBD1. This TCR came from a human donor in a cohort sampled during active COVID-19. Sequences were obtained from peripheral blood. In DNA, the CDR3 is TGCGCCAGCAGCCGGACAGGGGGTACCTACGAGCAGTACTTC. Protein product: CASSRTGGTYEQYF.